This entry lists 22 T cell receptor beta chains sequenced from one sample in a study of T cell repertoires in cytomegalovirus infection. Each CDR3 protein gets one entry after TCRdb re-called the reads with MiXCR. The table records about 110,000 distinct CDR3 sequences, under 30% of them present only once. These receptors' antigens are unknown. This material consisted of CD8+ T cells from cultured PBMCs, taken from culture after CMV antigen stimulation. The receptors derive from a human donor in good health (CMV status not recorded). Some clones in this sample may be carry-over from other donors' samples.

V and J are TRBV4-1 and TRBJ1-6; possibly TRBD1 for D (5 bases). Trimming took off 4 bases at V and 7 bases at J, with 11 bases between the two ends. From germline, CDR1 is MGHRA and CDR2 YSYEKL. The CDR3 is 14 amino acids. The CDR3 DNA is TGCGCCAGCAGCCTCCTACAGGAAAATTCACCCCTCCACTTT. The encoded protein is CASSLLQENSPLHF.

In this sample, this clonotype turned up a few times. This sequence joins TRBV7-9 and TRBJ2-1; TRBD2 might be the D (5 bases). The V gene lost 5 bases and the J gene lost 10 bases, with 15 bases spanning the gap. The CDR3 is 13 residues long. CDR1 is SEHNR and CDR2 is FQNEAQ in the germline V gene (reference sequence). The CDR3 region is CASSPPLEREQFF. DNA of the CDR3: TGTGCCAGCAGCCCCCCTTTGGAGCGGGAGCAGTTCTTC.

V usage is TRBV20-1 and J usage is TRBJ2-5, with TRBD2 matching 14 bases. This CDR3 region has 15 residues. Germline-derived CDR1 and CDR2 are DFQATT and SNEGSKA (reference sequence). The V segment lost 7 bases and the J segment 1 base; nucleotides outside the gene matches: 5. For the CDR3, the DNA is TGCAGTGTTCTAGGACTAGCGGGGGGCCAAGAGACCCAGTACTTC. It yields the protein CSVLGLAGGQETQYF.

Comment on this clonotype: This clone may be a read error of a much larger clone one base away. The chain is built from TRBV7-4 and TRBJ1-4; D not resolved. The CDR3 sequence is 13 residues long. From germline, CDR1 is SGHVT and CDR2 SQSDAQ. CDR3 loop: CASGLAPDEKLFF. DNA for the CDR3: TGTGCCAGCGGCTTAGCGCCGGACGAAAAACTGTTTTTT.

The sample holds many counts of this clonotype. V gene TRBV4-1 combines with J gene TRBJ1-1; no definite D call. This CDR3 region has 12 residues. Germline assignment: CDR1 MGHRA and CDR2 YSYEKL. V lost 1 base to trimming and J lost 5 bases, with 5 bases between them. The CDR3 DNA sequence: TGCGCCAGCAGCCAAGGATGGACTGAAGCTTTCTTT. It translates to CASSQGWTEAFF.

This rearrangement joins TRBV6-1 to TRBJ1-1, with TRBD1 matching over 10 bases. V shed 6 bases, J shed 6 bases, and the junction held 7 bases outside the gene matches. The CDR3 has 14 residues. From germline, CDR1 is MNHNS and CDR2 SASEGT. The CDR3 DNA is TGTGCCAGCAGGTGGGGACAGGGGATGTCTGAAGCTTTCTTT. Its protein is CASRWGQGMSEAFF.

The CDR3 bases are TGTGCCAGTAGTATATGGTCAGGGGGTCAAGAGACCCAGTACTTC. Translated: CASSIWSGGQETQYF. V is TRBV19 and J is TRBJ2-5; 7 bases fit TRBD1. There are 15 residues in the CDR3. Germline lookup yields CDR1 LNHDA and CDR2 SQIVND (reference sequence). V shed 2 bases and J 2 bases; nucleotides not matched to a gene: 5.

This clonotype has a handful of counts. This chain links TRBV7-6 with TRBJ2-5; D unclear. With 1 base removed from V and 0 bases from J, the gap between germline ends came to 9 bases. Looked up from germline, CDR1 is SGHVS and CDR2 is FNYEAQ. This CDR3 contains 15 residues. CDR3 in amino acids: CASSLDNAYQETQYF. In DNA, the CDR3 is TGTGCCAGCAGCTTAGATAACGCGTACCAAGAGACCCAGTACTTC.

This clonotype was seen at least ten times. The chain carries TRBV7-6 and TRBJ2-7; no clear D gene. Trimming removed 5 bases from V and 2 bases from J, with 10 bases in between. CDR3 length: 13 amino acids. Germline assignment: CDR1 SGHVS and CDR2 FNYEAQ. The CDR3 spells CASSPTGAYEQYF. In DNA, the CDR3 is TGTGCCAGCAGCCCGACTGGAGCCTACGAGCAGTACTTC.

J is TRBJ1-3 and V is TRBV13; D is ambiguous. With 0 bases removed from V and 0 bases from J, the gap between germline ends came to 9 bases. Germline V gives CDR1 PRHDT, CDR2 FYEKMQ (reference sequence). This CDR3 is built from 16 residues. CDR3 DNA sequence: TGTGCCAGCAGCTTAGGCCGGCCAAGCTCTGGAAACACCATATATTTT. This sequence encodes CASSLGRPSSGNTIYF.

This chain links TRBV12-3 or TRBV12-4 with TRBJ2-5; 8 nucleotides line up with TRBD1. V was clipped by 3 bases and J by 2 bases; unmatched bases: 2. The CDR3 is 14 amino acids. The CDR3 DNA reads as TGTGCCAGCAGTTTTCGACAGGGGCAAGAGACCCAGTACTTC. It encodes CASSFRQGQETQYF.

The rearrangement joins TRBV5-1 to TRBJ2-5, with a weak D call TRBD2 (5 bases). CDR3 length equals 10 residues. CDR1 and CDR2 from the germline V gene are SGHRS and YFSETQ. The ends were cut back, 7 bases at V and 4 bases at J, with 5 bases in the middle. CDR3 sequence (DNA): TGCGCCAGCGGGAGAGAGACCCAGTACTTC. It translates to CASGRETQYF.

This clonotype was picked up a small number of times. The V gene is TRBV27, the J gene TRBJ2-7; maybe TRBD1 (6 bases). V gave up 5 bases and J gave up 0 bases, with 11 bases separating them. The CDR3 covers 14 residues. Germline CDR1 and CDR2: MNHEY and SMNVEV (reference sequence). In nucleotides, the CDR3 is TGTGCCAGCAGTCCAGGACAGACCTCCTACGAGCAGTACTTC. It yields the protein CASSPGQTSYEQYF.

CDR3 sequence reads: CASSAPSPGDTQYF. The DNA for the CDR3 is TGTGCCAGCAGCGCCCCGAGCCCGGGAGATACGCAGTATTTT. This chain joins TRBV9 and TRBJ2-3; D not certain. The CDR3 spans 14 residues. CDR1 is SGDLS and CDR2 is YYNGEE in the germline V gene. Trimming removed 3 bases at V and 5 bases at J, with 13 bases between.

This clonotype was recorded a few times. This rearrangement joins TRBV19 to TRBJ1-1; D ambiguous. CDR1 is LNHDA, CDR2 SQIVND, per germline (reference sequence). V lost 3 bases, J lost 0 bases, and 11 bases lay in between. This CDR3 contains 15 residues. The DNA for the CDR3 is TGTGCCAGTAGTATTCGTCCGGGCCTGAACACTGAAGCTTTCTTT. The encoded protein is CASSIRPGLNTEAFF. The complete variable domain, with remaining parts taken from reference TRBV19 and TRBJ1-1, reads DGGITQSPKYLFRKEGQNVTLSCEQNLNHDAMYWYRQDPGQGLRLIYYSQIVNDFQKGDIAEGYSVSREKKESFPLTVTSAQKNPTAFYLCASSIRPGLNTEAFFGQGTRLTVV.

Ten or more counts support this clonotype. This CDR3 is CASSFNGGTDTQYF. The CDR3 DNA sequence: TGTGCCAGCAGCTTTAACGGGGGAACAGATACGCAGTATTTT. This sequence joins TRBV7-2 and TRBJ2-3; weak D call: TRBD2 (6 bases). The CDR3 is made up of 14 amino acids. V gave up 3 bases and J gave up 3 bases, with 10 bases separating them. The V gene's germline CDR1 is SGHTA and CDR2 FQGNSA.

The chain employs TRBV6-5 and TRBJ2-1; 11 nucleotides align to TRBD2. There are 16 residues in the CDR3. CDR1 is MNHEY and CDR2 is SVGAGI in the germline V gene. After removal of 2 bases from V and 2 bases from J, the junction contained 2 bases not matched to a gene. Written as DNA, the CDR3 is TGTGCCAGCAGTTACCTTAGCGGGGGGGCCTACAATGAGCAGTTCTTC. Translation gives CASSYLSGGAYNEQFF.

This clonotype was picked up a small number of times. The chain combines TRBV12-3 or TRBV12-4 with TRBJ2-7; D unresolved. The CDR3 loop spans 12 amino acids. V was clipped by 4 bases and J by 5 bases, with 9 bases between them. The CDR3 bases are TGTGCCAGCAGTTCCGGCCTCCACGAGCAGTACTTC. Translating it yields CASSSGLHEQYF.

This clonotype was picked up a small number of times. The V call is TRBV7-9, the J call TRBJ2-5, with 11 bases lining up with TRBD2. The CDR3 length is 16 residues. Germline V gene lookup returns CDR1 SEHNR and CDR2 FQNEAQ (reference sequence). The ends lost 7 bases at V and 4 bases at J; junction bases unmatched: 11. The CDR3: CASTFGLAGGPETQYF. Written as DNA, the CDR3 is TGTGCCAGCACATTCGGGTTAGCGGGGGGGCCAGAGACCCAGTACTTC.

The rearrangement joins TRBV7-6 to TRBJ2-5; TRBD2 matches at 7 bases. V lost 6 bases to trimming and J lost 4 bases; unmatched junction nucleotides: 8. Per germline, CDR1 SGHVS and CDR2 FNYEAQ. This CDR3 is built from 14 residues. The CDR3 region is CASRLGLQGETQYF. DNA of the CDR3: TGTGCCAGCAGACTGGGACTACAAGGAGAGACCCAGTACTTC.

With respect to this clonotype: A much larger clone lies one base from this, so it may be a read error. This chain connects TRBV19 to TRBJ1-3; D uncertain. CDR3 length: 15 residues. Germline values: CDR1 LNHDA, CDR2 SQIVND (reference sequence). CDR3 bases: TGTACCAGTAGTTCGGCGGGCCACTCTGGAAACACCATATATTTT. Its protein is CTSSSAGHSGNTIYF.

This clonotype was seen a handful of times. This rearrangement joins TRBV3-1 to TRBJ2-5, with TRBD2 matching 11 bases. Germline CDR1 reads LGHDT; CDR2 reads YNNKEL (reference sequence). Trimming took 0 bases from V and 6 from J; bases not matched to a gene: 9. This CDR3 has 17 residues. CDR3 nucleotides: TGTGCCAGCAGCCAAGATGAGGGACTAGCGGCGCCCCAGACCCAGTACTTC. This codes for CASSQDEGLAAPQTQYF.